Shown below are 14 T cell receptor beta chains from a single sample sequenced in a study of blood T cell repertoires in COVID-19. TCRdb keeps only in-frame clones here, not all; method: immunoSEQ multiplex PCR. The data hold 150,000 to 180,000 clones, with around 83% observed a single time. The sequenced sample consisted of peripheral blood. The receptors come from a woman aged 60-75 years with COVID-19, enrolled during active disease.

V and J are TRBV7-8 and TRBJ2-3; possibly TRBD1 for D (5 bases). From germline, CDR1 is SGHVS and CDR2 FQNEAQ. The CDR3 runs to 12 residues. Deletions cut 6 bases from V and 11 bases from J, with 15 bases between. The CDR3 DNA is TGTGCCAGCAGTAAGACAGACACAAGGCAGTATTTT. This codes for CASSKTDTRQYF.

The CDR3 region is CASRAENTEAFF. CDR3 in DNA: TGTGCCAGTAGGGCCGAGAACACTGAAGCTTTCTTT. The chain is built from TRBV19 and TRBJ1-1; D remains unclear. CDR3 size: 12 residues. Germline V CDR1 and CDR2: LNHDA, SQIVND (reference sequence). Trimming shortened V by 6 bases and J by 1 base, and 6 bases separated the two germline ends. Based on the CDR3 plus reference TRBV19 and TRBJ1-1, the full variable domain is DGGITQSPKYLFRKEGQNVTLSCEQNLNHDAMYWYRQDPGQGLRLIYYSQIVNDFQKGDIAEGYSVSREKKESFPLTVTSAQKNPTAFYLCASRAENTEAFFGQGTRLTVV.

This clone was detected a few times. The genes are TRBV18 and TRBJ2-5; 9 bases are a match to TRBD1. The V gene's germline CDR1 is KGHSH and CDR2 LQKENI. V shed 2 bases and J 4 bases; nucleotides not matched to a gene: 2. This CDR3 region has 14 residues. The CDR3 nucleotides are TGTGCCAGCTCACCATTGGGACAGGGAGAGACCCAGTACTTC. Its translation is CASSPLGQGETQYF. Drawing the rest from reference TRBV18 and TRBJ2-5, the complete variable domain is NAGVMQNPRHLVRRRGQEARLRCSPMKGHSHVYWYRQLPEEGLKFMVYLQKENIIDESGMPKERFSAEFPKEGPSILRIQQVVRGDSAAYFCASSPLGQGETQYFGPGTRLLVL.

V and J are TRBV6-4 and TRBJ2-3, with no clear D. The CDR3 totals 16 residues. V gave up 3 bases and J gave up 0 bases, with 13 bases separating them. The germline CDR1 and CDR2 sequences are MRHNA and SNTAGT. CDR3 DNA: TGTGCCAGCAGTGAAAGGATGGGCAGCAGCACAGATACGCAGTATTTT. It specifies CASSERMGSSTDTQYF.

The V call is TRBV2, the J call TRBJ1-5; TRBD1 agrees at 9 bases. Germline assignment: CDR1 SNHLY and CDR2 FYNNEI. The CDR3 contains 14 residues. The V gene end was trimmed by 6 bases and the J gene end by 7 bases; junction bases not matched to a gene: 7. This CDR3 reads CASRGQGGWQPQHF. Here the CDR3 DNA reads TGTGCCAGCAGGGGACAGGGCGGTTGGCAGCCCCAGCATTTT.

In this sample, this clone turned up a few times. The rearrangement links TRBV4-1 to TRBJ1-5; 7 nucleotides match TRBD1. The length of the CDR3 is 16 residues. Trimming removed 0 bases from V and 11 bases from J; junction bases left unmatched: 13. Germline CDR1 MGHRA, CDR2 YSYEKL. CDR3 in DNA: TGCGCCAGCAGCCAAGATTGGGGACAGAGGGGAAAGACCCAGCATTTT. Translated, it gives CASSQDWGQRGKTQHF.

The V gene is TRBV10-3, the J gene TRBJ2-5, with TRBD1 matching 8 bases. V lost 0 bases to trimming and J lost 5 bases; unmatched junction nucleotides: 2. Germline CDR1 is ENHRY and CDR2 is SYGVKD. CDR3 length: 14 residues. CDR3 nucleotides: TGTGCCATCAGTGAGTCGACAGGGGTGGAGACCCAGTACTTC. Translation: CAISESTGVETQYF.

The rearrangement uses TRBV7-3 and TRBJ1-6; 7 bases match TRBD1. V lost 5 bases, J lost 7 bases, and 8 bases stayed unmatched. This CDR3 is built from 15 residues. The germline V gene has CDR1 SGHTA and CDR2 FQGTGA. The CDR3 nucleotides are TGTGCCAGCAGCCCCACAGGGGACGGAAATTCACCCCTCCACTTT. Its translation: CASSPTGDGNSPLHF. The variable domain in full, completed from reference TRBV7-3 and TRBJ1-6, reads GAGVSQTPSNKVTEKGKYVELRCDPISGHTALYWYRQSLGQGPEFLIYFQGTGAADDSGLPNDRFFAVRPEGSVSTLKIQRTERGDSAVYLCASSPTGDGNSPLHFGNGTRLTVT.

V and J are TRBV7-9 and TRBJ1-4; D might be TRBD1 (6 bases). Germline V gene sequence: CDR1 SEHNR, CDR2 FQNEAQ (reference sequence). Trimming removed 10 bases at V and 0 bases at J, with 12 bases between. The CDR3 contains 14 residues. The CDR3: CATYRTATNEKLFF. The CDR3 region has the DNA TGTGCCACCTATCGGACAGCAACTAATGAAAAACTGTTTTTT.

The chain has TRBV2 and TRBJ1-2; D is unclear. Germline CDR1 and CDR2: SNHLY and FYNNEI. V was shortened by 7 bases and J by 7 bases, with 10 bases between the two germline ends. CDR3 size: 11 residues. As DNA, the CDR3 is TGTGCCAGCAAATCGGAGGGTGGCTACACCTTC. Protein: CASKSEGGYTF.

The chain recombines TRBV19 with TRBJ2-3; TRBD2 matches at 9 bases. Germline CDR1 and CDR2: LNHDA and SQIVND (reference sequence). This CDR3 comprises 15 residues. After removal of 5 bases from V and 2 bases from J, the junction contained 5 bases not matched to a gene. CDR3 in amino acids: CASSGLAGTTDTQYF. The DNA of the CDR3 is TGTGCCAGTAGTGGCCTAGCGGGAACCACAGATACGCAGTATTTT.

V and J are TRBV6-2 or TRBV6-3 and TRBJ2-1; the match to TRBD2 covers 11 bases. The CDR3 is 14 residues long. Germline V gene data show CDR1 as MNHEY and CDR2 as SVGEGT. Trimming at V came to 2 bases and at J to 9 bases, leaving 3 bases not matched to a gene. The DNA of the CDR3 is TGTGCCAGCAGTTACGCACTAGCGGGAGTTGAGCAGTTCTTC. Its translation: CASSYALAGVEQFF.

This clone was seen a handful of times. The chain links TRBV5-4 to TRBJ2-1, with no clear D. Germline V lookup: CDR1 SGHNT, CDR2 YYREEE (reference sequence). Trimming took off 1 base at V and 5 bases at J, with 10 bases between the two ends. The length of the CDR3 is 14 residues. In nucleotides, the CDR3 is TGTGCCAGCAGCTTGCTGCTAGGAAACAATGAGCAGTTCTTC. As protein: CASSLLLGNNEQFF.

The J gene is TRBJ2-1, the V gene TRBV4-1; D is possibly TRBD2 (5 bases). V shed 0 bases and J shed 8 bases, with 11 bases lying between them. Looked up from germline, CDR1 is MGHRA and CDR2 is YSYEKL. The CDR3 extends over 14 amino acids. The CDR3 loop reads CASSQDGMSDEQFF. DNA for the CDR3: TGCGCCAGCAGCCAAGACGGGATGAGCGATGAGCAGTTCTTC.